Each of the 30 T cell receptor beta chains below was sequenced from the same sample in a study of T-cell memory formation after mild COVID-19. TCRdb re-analysed the 5' RACE reads in MiXCR, keeping a single row per CDR3 protein. The profile shows 450,000 to 650,000 distinct CDR3 sequences, roughly 17% of them singletons. Sequencing was carried out using PBMCs or a T cell subset sorted from them (not recorded which). The receptors stem from an adult woman who had mild COVID-19 (a few samples of this study predate the infection). Cell type and time point are not known.

The chain carries TRBV6-5 and TRBJ2-7; a possible D gene is TRBD2 (5 bases). The CDR3 totals 17 residues. Germline V lookup: CDR1 MNHEY, CDR2 SVGAGI. V was clipped by 2 bases and J by 0 bases, with 17 bases between them. The CDR3 DNA follows: TGTGCCAGCAGTTACGGTGAGGGTGATGCTTTCTCCTACGAGCAGTACTTC. This encodes CASSYGEGDAFSYEQYF.

The chain joins TRBV11-1 to TRBJ1-2; D might be TRBD1 (6 bases). The CDR3 totals 14 residues. Trimming shortened V by 2 bases and J by 4 bases, and 11 bases separated the two germline ends. Germline V CDR1 and CDR2: SGHAT, FQDESV (reference sequence). CDR3 coding DNA: TGTGCCAGCAGCTTATTCGGGACATTCTATGGCTACACCTTC. Translating gives CASSLFGTFYGYTF.

This clonotype was picked up a small number of times. The genes are TRBV3-1 and TRBJ2-3; TRBD2 matches at 10 bases. Germline CDR1 and CDR2: LGHDT and YNNKEL (reference sequence). With V trimmed by 6 bases and J by 5 bases, 11 bases remained unmatched. The CDR3 loop spans 16 amino acids. CDR3 DNA: TGTGCCAGCAGAACCACGATAGCGGGGGGTAAAGATACGCAGTATTTT. This translates into CASRTTIAGGKDTQYF.

This clonotype was seen ten or more times. This chain joins TRBV15 and TRBJ2-7; D may be TRBD2 (5 bases). Between the trimmed V and J ends, which lost 5 bases and 1 base, there was a span of 9 bases. This CDR3 comprises 13 residues. CDR1 is LNHNV and CDR2 is YYDKDF in the germline V gene (reference sequence). CDR3 bases: TGTGCCACCAGCCGAGGGTTATCCTACGAGCAGTACTTC. It specifies CATSRGLSYEQYF.

The sample holds a few counts of this clonotype. V and J are TRBV11-3 and TRBJ2-1; D ambiguous. Looked up from germline, CDR1 is SGHNT and CDR2 is YENEEA. The ends were cut back, 5 bases at V and 8 bases at J, with 7 bases in the middle. The CDR3 has 11 residues. The CDR3 here is CASSARDEQFF. DNA for the CDR3: TGTGCCAGCAGCGCACGGGATGAGCAGTTCTTC.

This clonotype was observed a handful of times. V is TRBV20-1 and J is TRBJ2-7, with no clear D. CDR1 is DFQATT, CDR2 SNEGSKA, per germline (reference sequence). The CDR3 extends over 13 amino acids. Trimming stripped 0 bases from V and 3 bases from J, with 9 bases between. The CDR3 DNA is TGCAGTGCTAGAGATCGCACAGACTACGAGCAGTACTTC. It is translated as CSARDRTDYEQYF.

This clonotype was picked up many times. The chain employs TRBV12-3 or TRBV12-4 and TRBJ2-7; D is perhaps TRBD1 (5 bases). This CDR3 has 13 residues. The V end was cut by 6 bases, the J end by 3 bases, with 12 bases between. The CDR3 DNA is TGTGCCAGCAGCTCCCGGCAGGGCTACGAGCAGTACTTC. As protein: CASSSRQGYEQYF.

This clonotype was recorded a few times. The rearrangement uses TRBV3-1 and TRBJ1-1; tentative D call: TRBD1 (5 bases). Germline lookup yields CDR1 LGHDT and CDR2 YNNKEL (reference sequence). V lost 6 bases and J lost 0, with 11 bases in between. The CDR3 has 14 amino acids. The CDR3 coding sequence is TGTGCCAGCAGGCCTCCGGGGGTGAACACTGAAGCTTTCTTT. Its translation: CASRPPGVNTEAFF.

This chain joins TRBV7-3 and TRBJ2-6, with D possibly TRBD1 on 6 matching bases. V lost 3 bases and J 2 bases, leaving 14 bases between the germline ends. CDR3 length: 17 amino acids. In germline, CDR1 is SGHTA, CDR2 FQGTGA. CDR3 amino acids: CASSFHDRPAGANVLTF. DNA for the CDR3: TGTGCCAGCAGCTTCCACGACAGGCCGGCTGGGGCCAACGTCCTGACTTTC.

V and J are TRBV29-1 and TRBJ2-2; the D is unclear. Germline V lookup: CDR1 SQVTM, CDR2 ANQGSEA. This CDR3 comprises 12 residues. V was cut by 6 bases and J by 0 bases, with 5 bases left in between. The chain's CDR3 is CSVKPNTGELFF. The DNA of the CDR3 is TGCAGCGTCAAGCCGAACACCGGGGAGCTGTTTTTT.

In its sample, this clonotype was seen many times. This rearrangement joins TRBV12-3 or TRBV12-4 to TRBJ2-3; D unresolved. V was clipped by 6 bases and J by 4 bases, with 20 bases between them. This CDR3 comprises 16 residues. The CDR3 here is CASSPTPHSTADTQYF. The CDR3 DNA reads TGTGCCAGCAGCCCGACACCACACTCGACCGCAGATACGCAGTATTTT.

The rearrangement links TRBV4-2 to TRBJ1-1, with D perhaps TRBD1 (5 bases). Between the trimmed V and J ends, which lost 8 bases and 1 base, there was a span of 14 bases. The CDR3 spans 14 residues. Germline CDR1 LGHNA, CDR2 YNFKEQ. The DNA of the CDR3 is TGTGCCAGCTTGGGGGGGGTGAGGAACACTGAAGCTTTCTTT. It encodes CASLGGVRNTEAFF.

This clonotype showed up just a few times. V and J are TRBV12-3 or TRBV12-4 and TRBJ1-3; D is perhaps TRBD1 (6 bases). V was shortened by 6 bases and J by 2 bases, with 11 bases between the two germline ends. The CDR3 is 14 amino acids. Written as DNA, the CDR3 is TGTGCCAGCAGACCCGGGGGCGCTGGAAACACCATATATTTT. This translates into CASRPGGAGNTIYF.

The rearrangement links TRBV5-4 to TRBJ2-3; no clear D gene. The CDR3 runs to 15 residues. Germline V lookup: CDR1 SGHNT, CDR2 YYREEE (reference sequence). With 3 bases removed from V and 0 bases from J, the gap between germline ends came to 11 bases. The CDR3 DNA follows: TGTGCCAGCAGCTCACGGTTGGCTAGCACAGATACGCAGTATTTT. Translating it yields CASSSRLASTDTQYF.

The rearrangement links TRBV7-8 to TRBJ2-7; D is perhaps TRBD1 (6 bases). V lost 5 bases and J lost 2, with 16 bases in between. From germline, CDR1 is SGHVS and CDR2 FQNEAQ. This CDR3 has 15 residues. The CDR3 here is CASSGARGRTYEQYF. CDR3 nucleotides: TGTGCCAGCAGCGGGGCCAGGGGCAGAACCTACGAGCAGTACTTC.

The gene calls are TRBV18 and TRBJ2-3, with D perhaps matching TRBD1 or TRBD2 (5 bases each). This CDR3 is 13 amino acids long. The germline V gene encodes CDR1 KGHSH and CDR2 LQKENI. Between the trimmed V and J ends, which lost 4 bases and 6 bases, there was a span of 11 bases. The CDR3 DNA reads as TGTGCCAGCTCACGGGGGACCTTGGATACGCAGTATTTT. Translation gives CASSRGTLDTQYF.

The V gene is TRBV5-1, the J gene TRBJ2-3, with 11 bases matching TRBD2. The trim removed 0 bases at V and 3 bases at J, leaving 6 bases unmatched. The germline CDR1 and CDR2 sequences are SGHRS and YFSETQ. CDR3 size: 17 residues. CDR3 coding DNA: TGCGCCAGCAGCTTGGGAGGTAGCGGGGGGGCAACAGATACGCAGTATTTT. This encodes CASSLGGSGGATDTQYF.

The chain carries TRBV6-1 and TRBJ2-1; D gene ambiguous. V was cut by 2 bases and J by 9 bases, with 8 bases left in between. This CDR3 has 12 amino acids. Germline lookup yields CDR1 MNHNS and CDR2 SASEGT. DNA of the CDR3: TGTGCCAGCAGTGAACTAGGGATTGAGCAGTTCTTC. Residues: CASSELGIEQFF.

The chain carries TRBV24-1 and TRBJ2-7; no definite D call. Trimming left V 3 bases short and J 0 bases short, with 11 bases between. Germline CDR1 and CDR2: KGHDR and SFDVKD. The CDR3 runs to 15 residues. The CDR3 sequence: CATSDGALGSYEQYF. CDR3 coding DNA: TGTGCCACCAGTGATGGAGCCCTGGGCTCCTACGAGCAGTACTTC.

This clonotype was seen more than once but under ten times. The gene calls are TRBV5-1 and TRBJ2-7, with TRBD2 matching over 10 bases. Germline-derived CDR1 and CDR2 are SGHRS and YFSETQ. V trimming: 6 bases; J trimming: 0 bases; junction bases outside the gene matches: 6. CDR3 size: 15 residues. The CDR3: CASTYGTSDSYEQYF. CDR3 DNA sequence: TGCGCCAGCACCTATGGGACTAGCGACTCCTACGAGCAGTACTTC.

This clonotype occurred a few times. The rearrangement links TRBV20-1 to TRBJ2-7; 10 bases align to TRBD2. The CDR3 is made up of 16 amino acids. V shed 0 bases and J 5 bases; nucleotides not matched to a gene: 10. Germline V gene lookup returns CDR1 DFQATT and CDR2 SNEGSKA (reference sequence). CDR3 coding DNA: TGCAGTGCTAGAGATTACCCCCTAGCGGGAGACCACGAGCAGTACTTC. The encoded protein is CSARDYPLAGDHEQYF.

This clonotype occurred a few times. The chain employs TRBV2 and TRBJ2-5; the D is unclear. Germline CDR1 reads SNHLY; CDR2 reads FYNNEI. This CDR3 is 14 amino acids long. Trimming took off 10 bases at V and 3 bases at J, with 18 bases between the two ends. The CDR3 loop is CATRTAGAKETQYF. Written as DNA, the CDR3 is TGTGCCACACGGACGGCCGGAGCTAAAGAGACCCAGTACTTC.

This clonotype was detected a few times. The CDR3 loop is CASSRVETSGGIDEQFF. The CDR3 DNA is TGCGCCAGCAGCCGAGTCGAAACTAGCGGGGGGATAGATGAGCAGTTCTTC. V gene TRBV5-1 combines with J gene TRBJ2-1; 12 nucleotides agree with TRBD2. Germline V lookup: CDR1 SGHRS, CDR2 YFSETQ. J was trimmed by 8 bases and V by 4 bases; bases with no gene match: 13. The CDR3 consists of 17 residues.

The rearrangement links TRBV5-6 to TRBJ2-2; weak D call: TRBD1 (6 bases). Germline CDR1 reads SGHDT; CDR2 reads YYEEEE. The V end was cut by 0 bases, the J end by 0 bases, with 12 bases between. The CDR3 is made up of 17 amino acids. CDR3 protein: CASSLGWGPSNTGELFF. In nucleotides, the CDR3 is TGTGCCAGCAGCTTGGGATGGGGGCCGTCGAACACCGGGGAGCTGTTTTTT.

This chain connects TRBV5-1 to TRBJ2-7, with D uncertain. The CDR3 extends over 14 amino acids. The germline V and J ends were trimmed by 0 bases and 3 bases, with 10 bases remaining between them. Germline CDR1 SGHRS, CDR2 YFSETQ. This CDR3 reads CASSLAVGDYEQYF. CDR3 coding DNA: TGCGCCAGCAGCTTGGCCGTCGGCGACTACGAGCAGTACTTC.

This clonotype appeared a few times. V usage is TRBV12-3 or TRBV12-4 and J usage is TRBJ2-2, with TRBD1 identical over 8 bases. The CDR3 runs to 18 residues. The trim removed 5 bases at V and 1 base at J, leaving 12 bases unmatched. CDR3 nucleotides: TGTGCCAGCAGTGACCGGGACAGGTTAATCGAGAACACCGGGGAGCTGTTTTTT. It codes for CASSDRDRLIENTGELFF.

The V and J genes are TRBV11-2 and TRBJ2-5, with D hard to call. Germline CDR1 is SGHAT and CDR2 is FQNNGV. Trimming shortened V by 1 base and J by 5 bases, and 11 bases separated the two germline ends. The CDR3 is made up of 14 amino acids. The CDR3 region is CASSLAAHLETQYF. CDR3 bases: TGTGCCAGCAGCTTAGCGGCGCACTTGGAGACCCAGTACTTC.

The chain recombines TRBV4-1 with TRBJ1-1; D is possibly TRBD1 (5 bases). V was trimmed by 2 bases and J by 6 bases, leaving 13 bases between them. CDR1 and CDR2 from the germline V gene are MGHRA and YSYEKL. This CDR3 has 14 residues. The CDR3, as DNA: TGCGCCAGCAGCCAACAGGGTCTTGGAGCTGAAGCTTTCTTT. This translates into CASSQQGLGAEAFF.

The rearrangement joins TRBV5-1 to TRBJ1-1; 9 nucleotides match TRBD1. The V gene end was trimmed by 3 bases and the J gene end by 1 base; junction bases not matched to a gene: 10. The CDR3 covers 17 residues. From germline, CDR1 is SGHRS and CDR2 YFSETQ. CDR3 nucleotides: TGCGCCAGCAGCTACCACCCGGGACAGGGTAAGAACACTGAAGCTTTCTTT. This encodes CASSYHPGQGKNTEAFF.

For the CDR3, the DNA is TGCAGTGCTGGGCGCAAACCGGGACTAGCGTCTAGCACAGATACGCAGTATTTT. Its translation: CSAGRKPGLASSTDTQYF. The chain carries TRBV20-1 and TRBJ2-3; 10 nucleotides align to TRBD2. J gave up 0 bases and V 5 bases, and 14 bases lay outside the gene matches. The CDR3 extends over 18 amino acids. Per the germline V gene, CDR1 is DFQATT and CDR2 is SNEGSKA (reference sequence).